Each of the 13 T cell receptor beta chains below was sequenced from the same sample in a study of T cell responses to AZD1222 COVID-19 vaccine. Sequencing used immunoSEQ multiplex PCR; TCRdb keeps in-frame clones, though not all of them. The sample includes roughly 70,000 clones, approximately 90% of them seen just once. Sequencing used peripheral blood, obtained 28 days after the second dose of the MenACWY control vaccine. These receptor sequences come from an adult who received the MenACWY meningococcal vaccine as a control.

The count of this clone is one. The chain links TRBV27 to TRBJ2-7; D might be TRBD2 (6 bases). This CDR3 is built from 15 residues. CDR1 and CDR2 from the germline V gene are MNHEY and SMNVEV (reference sequence). V lost 3 bases, J lost 0 bases, and 12 bases lay in between. CDR3 DNA sequence: TGTGCCAGCAGTTTGGGGGGACCGAGCTCCTACGAGCAGTACTTC. Translation gives CASSLGGPSSYEQYF.

The V and J genes are TRBV19 and TRBJ2-3; tentatively, D is TRBD1 (7 bases). Germline CDR1 and CDR2: LNHDA and SQIVND (reference sequence). V was shortened by 6 bases and J by 4 bases, with 11 bases between the two germline ends. This CDR3 contains 13 residues. This CDR3 is CASRTGEADTQYF. The CDR3 nucleotides are TGTGCCAGTAGAACAGGGGAGGCAGATACGCAGTATTTT. The full variable domain, its missing parts supplied by reference TRBV19 and TRBJ2-3, is DGGITQSPKYLFRKEGQNVTLSCEQNLNHDAMYWYRQDPGQGLRLIYYSQIVNDFQKGDIAEGYSVSREKKESFPLTVTSAQKNPTAFYLCASRTGEADTQYFGPGTRLTVL.

This rearrangement joins TRBV30 to TRBJ1-5; a possible D gene is TRBD1 (6 bases). Germline lookup yields CDR1 GTSNPN and CDR2 SVGIG (reference sequence). There are 12 residues in the CDR3. The ends were cut back, 5 bases at V and 5 bases at J, with 10 bases in the middle. CDR3 DNA sequence: TGTGCCTGGGGGGACATCCATCAGCCCCAGCATTTT. Translating it yields CAWGDIHQPQHF.

V usage is TRBV6-5 and J usage is TRBJ1-5; no clear D. Germline V CDR1 and CDR2: MNHEY, SVGAGI. V lost 8 bases and J 0 bases, leaving 14 bases between the germline ends. This CDR3 comprises 15 residues. This chain's CDR3 is CASLVVANSNQPQHF. The DNA of the CDR3 is TGTGCCAGCCTTGTCGTTGCGAATAGCAATCAGCCCCAGCATTTT.

V is TRBV18 and J is TRBJ1-2; D is ambiguous. Trimming stripped 4 bases from V and 2 bases from J, with 14 bases between. Germline V gene lookup returns CDR1 KGHSH and CDR2 LQKENI. This CDR3 has 15 amino acids. The CDR3 sequence: CASSLTNNPNYGYTF. The CDR3 DNA is TGTGCCAGCTCACTTACCAACAACCCGAACTATGGCTACACCTTC.

The genes are TRBV30 and TRBJ1-5; a possible D gene is TRBD1 (5 bases). CDR3 size: 16 residues. V was cut by 5 bases and J by 0 bases, with 17 bases left in between. Per germline, CDR1 GTSNPN and CDR2 SVGIG (reference sequence). In DNA, the CDR3 is TGTGCCTGGGGTGGCGGGGGTACTGATAGCAATCAGCCCCAGCATTTT. Translating gives CAWGGGGTDSNQPQHF.

CDR3 sequence (DNA): TGTGCCAGCAGGCCTACACAGGGGTACGAGCAGTACTTC. It specifies CASRPTQGYEQYF. This chain links TRBV6-5 with TRBJ2-7, with 7 bases aligning to TRBD1. Germline values: CDR1 MNHEY, CDR2 SVGAGI. The CDR3 consists of 13 residues. The J segment lost 4 bases and the V segment lost 6 bases, leaving 6 bases of the junction unmatched.

This chain links TRBV30 with TRBJ2-5; D remains unclear. Trimming pared 0 bases from V and 1 base from J, leaving 6 bases between. This CDR3 has 13 residues. Germline V gene data show CDR1 as GTSNPN and CDR2 as SVGIG (reference sequence). Written as DNA, the CDR3 is TGTGCCTGGAGTGTCCACAGCCAAGAGACCCAGTACTTC. It codes for CAWSVHSQETQYF. Together with reference TRBV30 and TRBJ2-5, the CDR3 gives the full variable domain: SQTIHQWPATLVQPVGSPLSLECTVEGTSNPNLYWYRQAAGRGLQLLFYSVGIGQISSEVPQNLSASRPQDRQFILSSKKLLLSDSGFYLCAWSVHSQETQYFGPGTRLLVL.

The rearrangement uses TRBV29-1 and TRBJ2-1, with D uncertain. The V end lost 4 bases, the J end lost 6 bases, and 7 bases lay between the germline ends. Per germline, CDR1 SQVTM and CDR2 ANQGSEA. This CDR3 has 11 residues. CDR3 amino acids: CSVAHINEQFF. CDR3 bases: TGCAGCGTTGCCCACATCAATGAGCAGTTCTTC.

The rearrangement links TRBV5-8 to TRBJ2-7; 7 bases fit TRBD1. J gave up 3 bases and V 4 bases, and 7 bases lay outside the gene matches. This CDR3 is 14 amino acids long. CDR1 and CDR2 from the germline V gene are SGHTS and YDEGEE. CDR3 residues: CASSPPGTVYEQYF. The DNA of the CDR3 is TGTGCCAGCAGCCCTCCCGGGACAGTCTACGAGCAGTACTTC.

The chain employs TRBV27 and TRBJ2-7; D might be TRBD1 (5 bases). Germline CDR1 is MNHEY and CDR2 is SMNVEV (reference sequence). The length of the CDR3 is 13 residues. V lost 2 bases to trimming and J lost 4 bases, with 9 bases between them. The CDR3 DNA is TGTGCCAGCAGTTTAAGGGGCGCATACGAGCAGTACTTC. Its protein product is CASSLRGAYEQYF.

This clone was detected only once. V usage is TRBV4-1 and J usage is TRBJ1-2, with 8 bases lining up with TRBD1. V shed 5 bases and J 4 bases; nucleotides not matched to a gene: 3. Germline V lookup: CDR1 MGHRA, CDR2 YSYEKL. This CDR3 comprises 13 residues. The CDR3 here is CASSGGQGYGYTF. The DNA for the CDR3 is TGCGCCAGCAGCGGAGGACAGGGCTATGGCTACACCTTC.

Here the CDR3 DNA reads TGTGCCAGCAGCGGGGGACAGGGGACACTTGCTGAAGCTTTCTTT. Protein product: CASSGGQGTLAEAFF. The rearrangement joins TRBV2 to TRBJ1-1; 10 bases match TRBD1. This CDR3 region has 15 residues. Germline CDR1 SNHLY, CDR2 FYNNEI. The junction had 10 bases not matched to a gene; V was cut back by 6 bases and J by 6 bases.